The 10 T cell receptor beta chains in this list originate from one sample, sequenced in a study of T cells in Graves' hyperthyroidism and ophthalmopathy. TCR beta CDR3 regions were amplified from RNA transcripts. A first-round RT-PCR of the TCR CDR3 used the HTBI primer set. MiXCR, run by TCRdb on the multiplex PCR reads, gives a single entry per CDR3 protein. Found here are over 250,000 distinct CDR3 sequences, 20% to 30% of them singletons; the top ten hold about 30%. Sequenced: blood. The receptors were gathered from a middle-aged man with Graves' hyperthyroidism that later progressed to Graves' ophthalmopathy.

This clonotype has only a few counts. V is TRBV3-1 and J is TRBJ2-2, with 7 bases identical to TRBD1. Germline loops: CDR1 LGHDT, CDR2 YNNKEL (reference sequence). Trimming cost V 4 bases and J 8 bases; bases outside gene matches: 7. The CDR3 loop spans 14 amino acids. The CDR3 loop is CASSLTGARGELFF. CDR3 coding DNA: TGTGCCAGCAGCCTAACAGGGGCTAGAGGGGAGCTGTTTTTT.

This clonotype has at least ten counts. The CDR3 reads CSASAHGGQETQYF. The CDR3 DNA reads as TGCAGTGCTAGTGCGCACGGAGGGCAAGAGACCCAGTACTTC. This sequence joins TRBV20-1 and TRBJ2-5, with D maybe TRBD2 (6 bases). Germline V gene lookup returns CDR1 DFQATT and CDR2 SNEGSKA (reference sequence). The CDR3 sequence is 14 residues long. V lost 3 bases and J lost 2, with 13 bases in between.

This clonotype was picked up many times. As DNA, the CDR3 is TGTGCCAGTAGTCCCCGGACCTCCCTCGCCCTGAACACTGAAGCTTTCTTT. Translating it yields CASSPRTSLALNTEAFF. This sequence joins TRBV19 and TRBJ1-1, with D hard to call. V was shortened by 5 bases and J by 0 bases, with 19 bases between the two germline ends. The germline V gene has CDR1 LNHDA and CDR2 SQIVND (reference sequence). This CDR3 is 17 amino acids long.

This clonotype was counted many times. V is TRBV4-2 and J is TRBJ2-7; 8 positions agree with TRBD2. The CDR3 contains 18 residues. CDR1 is LGHNA and CDR2 is YNFKEQ in the germline V gene. Trimming removed 0 bases from V and 2 bases from J; junction bases left unmatched: 12. The CDR3, as DNA: TGTGCCAGCAGCCAAGACACTAGCGGAGGTGTCGGTCCCTACGAGCAGTACTTC. This codes for CASSQDTSGGVGPYEQYF.

This chain links TRBV24-1 with TRBJ2-7, with TRBD2 matching 7 bases. Trimming cost V 4 bases and J 5 bases; bases outside gene matches: 7. Germline V CDR1 and CDR2: KGHDR, SFDVKD. The CDR3 is made up of 14 amino acids. CDR3 DNA sequence: TGTGCCACCAGTGACCCCCGCGGGGGAGACGAGCAGTACTTC. Protein product: CATSDPRGGDEQYF.

This clonotype occurred many times. This chain's CDR3 is CATSGGTGELLSNQPQHF. DNA of the CDR3: TGTGCCACCAGTGGAGGGACAGGGGAACTTCTTAGCAATCAGCCCCAGCATTTT. The chain has TRBV24-1 and TRBJ1-5, with 10 bases aligning to TRBD1. Germline V lookup: CDR1 KGHDR, CDR2 SFDVKD. This CDR3 contains 18 residues. V shed 5 bases and J 0 bases; nucleotides not matched to a gene: 9.

Ten or more counts support this clonotype. The rearrangement joins TRBV7-9 to TRBJ1-2; TRBD1 matches 9 bases. The CDR3 has 13 amino acids. Germline CDR1 SEHNR, CDR2 FQNEAQ (reference sequence). J lost 10 bases, V lost 6 bases, and 9 bases had no gene match. As DNA, the CDR3 is TGTGCCAGCAGTCTATCCGGGACAGGGATCTACACCTTC. Translation: CASSLSGTGIYTF.

Many counts were recorded for this clonotype. This chain joins TRBV28 and TRBJ2-7; 8 nucleotides line up with TRBD2. Germline CDR1 MDHEN, CDR2 SYDVKM. V lost 0 bases and J lost 6; bases outside the gene matches: 7. The CDR3 length is 15 residues. The CDR3 reads CASSLWRGLVCEQYF. CDR3 coding DNA: TGTGCCAGCAGTTTATGGAGGGGACTAGTCTGCGAGCAGTACTTC.

This clonotype was detected ten times or more. A junction boundary mismatches the germline segment, possibly from a read error. The chain joins TRBV12-3 or TRBV12-4 to TRBJ2-2; D uncertain. The CDR3 sequence is 14 residues long. The CDR3 spells CASSLSGITWELFF. The DNA for the CDR3 is TGTGCCAGCAGTTTATCGGGCATCACCTGGGAGCTGTTTTTT.

This clonotype was observed at least ten times. This chain uses TRBV15 with TRBJ2-2; D may be TRBD2 (6 bases). The CDR3 is 17 residues long. Germline lookup yields CDR1 LNHNV and CDR2 YYDKDF (reference sequence). V lost 0 bases and J 3 bases, leaving 14 bases between the germline ends. CDR3 in DNA: TGTGCCACCAGCAGAGATTGGGACGGGAGCGACACCGGGGAGCTGTTTTTT. This gives the protein CATSRDWDGSDTGELFF.